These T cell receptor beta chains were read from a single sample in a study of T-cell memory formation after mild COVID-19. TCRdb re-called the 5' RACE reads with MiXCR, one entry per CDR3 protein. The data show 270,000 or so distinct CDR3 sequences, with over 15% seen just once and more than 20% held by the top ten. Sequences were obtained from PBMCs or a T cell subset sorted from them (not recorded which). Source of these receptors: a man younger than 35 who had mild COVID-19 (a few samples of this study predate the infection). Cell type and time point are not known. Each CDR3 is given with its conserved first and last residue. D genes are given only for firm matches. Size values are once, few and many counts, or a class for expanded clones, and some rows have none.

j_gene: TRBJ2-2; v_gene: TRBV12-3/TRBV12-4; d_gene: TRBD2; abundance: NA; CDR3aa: CASSGGTSGARDTGELFF; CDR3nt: TGTGCCAGCAGTGGGGGGACTAGCGGGGCTAGGGACACCGGGGAGCTGTTTTTT
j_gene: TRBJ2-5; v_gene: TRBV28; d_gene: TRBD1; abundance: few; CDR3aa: CASSLGTGGEETQYF; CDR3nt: TGTGCCAGCAGCCTAGGGACAGGGGGCGAAGAGACCCAGTACTTC
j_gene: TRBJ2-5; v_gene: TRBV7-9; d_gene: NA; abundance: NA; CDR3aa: CASSAVRTSYQETQYF; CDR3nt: TGTGCCAGCAGTGCAGTTAGGACTTCGTACCAAGAGACCCAGTACTTC
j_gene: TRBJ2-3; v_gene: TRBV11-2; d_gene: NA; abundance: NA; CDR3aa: CASRQGDTQYF; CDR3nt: TGTGCCAGCAGACAGGGTGACACGCAGTATTTT
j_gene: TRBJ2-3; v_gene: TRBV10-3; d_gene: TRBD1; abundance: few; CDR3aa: CAINFMGTGSTDTQYF; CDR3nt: TGTGCCATCAATTTTATGGGGACAGGGAGCACAGATACGCAGTATTTT
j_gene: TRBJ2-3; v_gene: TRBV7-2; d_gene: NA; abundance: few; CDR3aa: CASSSLGPDTQYF; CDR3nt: TGTGCCAGCAGCTCCCTGGGTCCAGATACGCAGTATTTT
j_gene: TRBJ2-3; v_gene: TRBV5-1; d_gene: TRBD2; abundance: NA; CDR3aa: CASSLGRGAGGPPDTQYF; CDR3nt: TGCGCCAGCAGCTTGGGCCGGGGAGCGGGGGGGCCCCCAGATACGCAGTATTTT
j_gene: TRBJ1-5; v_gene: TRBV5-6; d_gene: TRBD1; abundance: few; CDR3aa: CASSFWTGTPSNQPQHF; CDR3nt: TGTGCCAGCAGCTTTTGGACAGGGACGCCCTCCAATCAGCCCCAGCATTTT
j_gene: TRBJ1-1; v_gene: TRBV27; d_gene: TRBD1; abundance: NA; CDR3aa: CASSSSGTGNTEAFF; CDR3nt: TGTGCCAGCAGTTCCTCCGGGACAGGGAACACTGAAGCTTTCTTT
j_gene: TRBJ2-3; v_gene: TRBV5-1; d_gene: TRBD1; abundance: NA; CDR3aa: CARSPLTGSRDTQYF; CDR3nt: TGCGCCAGAAGCCCACTGACAGGGTCTCGAGATACGCAGTATTTT
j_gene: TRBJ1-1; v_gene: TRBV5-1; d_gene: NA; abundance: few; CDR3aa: CASSLGRDSEAFF; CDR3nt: TGCGCCAGCAGCTTGGGGAGGGACTCTGAAGCTTTCTTT
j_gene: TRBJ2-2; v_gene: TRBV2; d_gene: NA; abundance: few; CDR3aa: CASRVGTSTGELFF; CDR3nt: TGTGCCAGCAGAGTCGGGACATCCACCGGGGAGCTGTTTTTT
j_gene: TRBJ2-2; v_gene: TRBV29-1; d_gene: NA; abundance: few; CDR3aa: CSVDRGDTGELFF; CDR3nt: TGCAGCGTTGATAGGGGGGACACCGGGGAGCTGTTTTTT
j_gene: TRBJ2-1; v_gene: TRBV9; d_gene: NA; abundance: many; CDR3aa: CASSVGSYEQFF; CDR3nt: TGTGCCAGCAGCGTAGGGAGTTATGAGCAGTTCTTC
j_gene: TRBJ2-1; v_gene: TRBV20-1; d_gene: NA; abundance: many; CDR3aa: CSAFRDLSHNEQFF; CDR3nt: TGCAGTGCTTTCCGGGACCTATCCCACAATGAGCAGTTCTTC
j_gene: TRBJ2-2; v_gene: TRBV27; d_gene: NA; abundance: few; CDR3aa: CASSLSPLTSTGELFF; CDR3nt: TGTGCCAGCAGTTTATCCCCCCTTACGAGCACCGGGGAGCTGTTTTTT
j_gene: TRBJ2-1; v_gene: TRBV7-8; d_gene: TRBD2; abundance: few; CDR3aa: CASSLGGGGGYNEQFF; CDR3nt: TGTGCCAGCAGCTTAGGTGGCGGGGGGGGATACAATGAGCAGTTCTTC
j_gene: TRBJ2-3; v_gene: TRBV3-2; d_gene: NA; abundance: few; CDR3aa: CASSQDKGRRADTQYF; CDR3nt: TGTGCCAGCAGCCAAGATAAAGGGAGGCGGGCAGATACGCAGTATTTT
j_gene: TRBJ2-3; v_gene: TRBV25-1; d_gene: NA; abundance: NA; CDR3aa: CASSDRNLGAGITDTQYF; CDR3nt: TGTGCCAGCAGTGACCGCAACTTAGGGGCAGGCATCACAGATACGCAGTATTTT
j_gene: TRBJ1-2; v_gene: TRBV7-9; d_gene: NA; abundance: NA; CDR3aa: CASSLVRDPYNYGYTF; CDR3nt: TGTGCCAGCAGCTTAGTCCGGGACCCTTATAACTATGGCTACACCTTC
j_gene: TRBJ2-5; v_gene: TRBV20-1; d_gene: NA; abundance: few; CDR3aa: CSATRWRDQETQYF; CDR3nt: TGCAGTGCGACTCGGTGGAGGGATCAAGAGACCCAGTACTTC
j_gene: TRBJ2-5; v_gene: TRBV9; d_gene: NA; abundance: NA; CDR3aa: CASSVGLKGQETQYF; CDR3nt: TGTGCCAGCAGCGTAGGACTAAAGGGGCAAGAGACCCAGTACTTC
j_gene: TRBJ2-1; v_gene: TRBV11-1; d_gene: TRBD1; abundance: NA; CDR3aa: CASSSRDRVHNEQFF; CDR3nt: TGTGCCAGCAGCTCCCGGGACAGGGTACACAATGAGCAGTTCTTC
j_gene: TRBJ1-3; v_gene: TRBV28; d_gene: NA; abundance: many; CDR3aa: CASSSGPLGNTIYF; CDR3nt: TGTGCCAGCAGCTCGGGTCCCCTCGGAAACACCATATATTTT
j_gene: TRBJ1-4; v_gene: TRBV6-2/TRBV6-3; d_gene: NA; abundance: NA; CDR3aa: CASSYSTRTLEKLFF; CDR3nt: TGTGCCAGCAGTTACTCGACTCGGACCCTTGAAAAACTGTTTTTT
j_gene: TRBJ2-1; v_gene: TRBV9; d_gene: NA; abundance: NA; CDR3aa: CASSVGGGGFSSYNEQFF; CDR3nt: TGTGCCAGCAGCGTAGGGGGCGGGGGCTTCAGCTCCTACAATGAGCAGTTCTTC
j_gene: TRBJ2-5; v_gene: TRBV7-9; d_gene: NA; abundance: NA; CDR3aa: CASSLGGPLETQYF; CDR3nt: TGTGCCAGCAGCTTAGGGGGACCGTTGGAGACCCAGTACTTC
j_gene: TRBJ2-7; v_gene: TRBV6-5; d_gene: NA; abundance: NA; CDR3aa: CASSTPQGTGEQYF; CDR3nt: TGTGCCAGCAGTACTCCTCAGGGAACAGGCGAGCAGTACTTC
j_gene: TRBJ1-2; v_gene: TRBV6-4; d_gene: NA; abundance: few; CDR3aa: CASSPGSPEDGYTF; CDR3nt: TGTGCCAGCAGTCCCGGGTCCCCGGAGGATGGCTACACCTTC
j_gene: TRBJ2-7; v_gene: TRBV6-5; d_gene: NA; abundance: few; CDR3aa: CASSYWRGSYEQYF; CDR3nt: TGTGCCAGCAGTTATTGGAGAGGCTCCTACGAGCAGTACTTC
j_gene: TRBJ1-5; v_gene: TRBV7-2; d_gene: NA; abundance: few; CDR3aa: CASSLEGGSNQPQHF; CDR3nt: TGTGCCAGCAGCTTAGAGGGTGGGAGCAATCAGCCCCAGCATTTT
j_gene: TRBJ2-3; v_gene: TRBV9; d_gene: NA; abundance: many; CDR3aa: CASSVHPADTQYF; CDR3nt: TGTGCCAGCAGCGTCCACCCCGCAGATACGCAGTATTTT
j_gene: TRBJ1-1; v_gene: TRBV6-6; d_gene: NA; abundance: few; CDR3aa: CASMVDEFPEAFF; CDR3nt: TGTGCCAGCATGGTAGACGAGTTCCCTGAAGCTTTCTTT
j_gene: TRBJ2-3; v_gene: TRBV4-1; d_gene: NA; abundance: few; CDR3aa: CASSQVYTSTDTQYF; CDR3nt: TGCGCCAGCAGCCAAGTTTATACTAGCACAGATACGCAGTATTTT
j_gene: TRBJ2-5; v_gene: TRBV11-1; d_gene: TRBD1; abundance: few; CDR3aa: CASSSPGGKTQYF; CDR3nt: TGTGCCAGCAGTTCTCCAGGGGGAAAGACCCAGTACTTC
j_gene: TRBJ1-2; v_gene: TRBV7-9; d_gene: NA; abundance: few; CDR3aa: CASIPSGGLDF; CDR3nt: TGTGCCAGCATTCCATCGGGGGGGCTGGACTTC
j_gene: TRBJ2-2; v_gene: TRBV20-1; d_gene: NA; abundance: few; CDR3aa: CSAQRPGAFGELFF; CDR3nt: TGCAGTGCTCAAAGGCCAGGGGCCTTCGGGGAGCTGTTTTTT
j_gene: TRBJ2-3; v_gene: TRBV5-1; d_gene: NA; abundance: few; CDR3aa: CASSLEGRADTQYF; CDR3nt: TGCGCCAGCAGCTTGGAGGGCAGGGCAGATACGCAGTATTTT
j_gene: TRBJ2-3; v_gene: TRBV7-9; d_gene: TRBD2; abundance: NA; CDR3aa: CASRGLAGGPSTDTQYF; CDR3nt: TGTGCCAGCCGGGGACTAGCGGGGGGGCCAAGCACAGATACGCAGTATTTT
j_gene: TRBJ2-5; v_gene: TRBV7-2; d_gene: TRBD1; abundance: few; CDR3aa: CASSLNRGHETQYF; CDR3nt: TGTGCCAGCAGCTTAAACAGGGGGCATGAGACCCAGTACTTC
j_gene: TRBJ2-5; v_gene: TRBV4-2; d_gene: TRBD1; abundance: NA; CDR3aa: CASSQDWGQGAGETQYF; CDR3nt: TGTGCCAGCAGCCAAGATTGGGGACAGGGGGCCGGTGAGACCCAGTACTTC
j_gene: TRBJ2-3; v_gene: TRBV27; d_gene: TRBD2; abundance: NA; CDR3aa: CASTSGGPRGTQYF; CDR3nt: TGTGCCAGTACTAGCGGGGGTCCCAGGGGTACGCAGTATTTT
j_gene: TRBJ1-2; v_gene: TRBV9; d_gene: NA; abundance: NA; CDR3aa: CASSVEQSYGYTF; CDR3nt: TGTGCCAGCAGCGTAGAACAGTCGTATGGCTACACCTTC
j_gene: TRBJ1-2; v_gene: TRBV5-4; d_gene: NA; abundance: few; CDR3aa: CASSIGRHYGYTF; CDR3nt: TGTGCCAGCAGCATCGGACGGCACTATGGCTACACCTTC
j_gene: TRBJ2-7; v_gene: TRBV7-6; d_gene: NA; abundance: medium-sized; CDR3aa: CASSLGLSYEQYF; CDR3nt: TGTGCCAGCAGCTTAGGTCTCTCCTACGAGCAGTACTTC
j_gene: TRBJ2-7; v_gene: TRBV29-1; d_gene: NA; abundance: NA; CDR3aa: CSVEVDPYEQYF; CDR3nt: TGCAGCGTTGAAGTCGACCCCTACGAGCAGTACTTC
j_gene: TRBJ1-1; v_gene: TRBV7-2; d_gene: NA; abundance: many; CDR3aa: CASTPQQNTEAFF; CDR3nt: TGTGCCAGCACCCCCCAACAGAACACTGAAGCTTTCTTT
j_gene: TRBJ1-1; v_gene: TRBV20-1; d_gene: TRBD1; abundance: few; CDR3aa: CSATDGGRGPSTEAFF; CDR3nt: TGCAGTGCTACAGATGGGGGGAGGGGGCCTTCCACTGAAGCTTTCTTT